Below are 22 T cell receptor beta chains sequenced from a single sample in a study of T cell repertoires in cytomegalovirus infection. Via MiXCR, TCRdb re-called the reads, giving one row per CDR3 protein. Of 100,000 to 150,000 distinct CDR3 sequences listed, 7% to 9.5% were seen once; the top ten hold 10%. The specimen sequenced was PBMCs. These receptor sequences come from a human donor in good health (CMV status not recorded). Some clones in this sample may be carry-over from other donors' samples.

This clonotype was seen at least ten times. The gene calls are TRBV7-9 and TRBJ2-4, with D possibly being TRBD2 (6 bases). The germline CDR1 and CDR2 sequences are SEHNR and FQNEAQ (reference sequence). CDR3 length: 17 residues. Trimming stripped 1 base from V and 0 bases from J, with 13 bases between. Here the CDR3 reads CASSLDGGPQAKNIQYF. The CDR3 coding sequence is TGTGCCAGCAGCTTAGATGGAGGGCCCCAAGCCAAAAACATTCAGTACTTC.

This clonotype came up a few times. The chain is built from TRBV28 and TRBJ1-5; D is perhaps TRBD1 (6 bases). Trimming removed 8 bases at V and 4 bases at J, with 15 bases between. The germline CDR1 and CDR2 sequences are MDHEN and SYDVKM. The CDR3 runs 14 residues. The CDR3, as DNA: TGTGCCAGCCGCTCCGGGACAAAAAATCAGCCCCAGCATTTT. Its protein is CASRSGTKNQPQHF.

There are a few counts of this clonotype. The chain recombines TRBV3-1 with TRBJ1-4, with D unclear. Trimming stripped 3 bases from V and 4 bases from J, with 9 bases between. Germline CDR1 LGHDT, CDR2 YNNKEL (reference sequence). The CDR3 extends over 14 amino acids. Here the CDR3 DNA reads TGTGCCAGCAGCCAGGGAAGGAGTAATGAAAAACTGTTTTTT. Translated: CASSQGRSNEKLFF. The full variable domain, its missing parts supplied by reference TRBV3-1 and TRBJ1-4, is DTAVSQTPKYLVTQMGNDKSIKCEQNLGHDTMYWYKQDSKKFLKIMFSYNNKELIINETVPNRFSPKSPDKAHLNLHINSLELGDSAVYFCASSQGRSNEKLFFGSGTQLSVL.

This clonotype was detected many times. The chain carries TRBV15 and TRBJ2-2; 7 nucleotides agree with TRBD1. Losses at the gene ends were 4 bases for V and 4 bases for J; bases not matched to a gene: 6. The CDR3 is 15 residues long. Germline CDR1 is LNHNV and CDR2 is YYDKDF (reference sequence). CDR3 residues: CATSKDRVGTGELFF. Written as DNA, the CDR3 is TGTGCCACCAGCAAAGACAGGGTGGGCACCGGGGAGCTGTTTTTT.

At least ten counts were recorded for this clonotype. This sequence joins TRBV7-2 and TRBJ1-5; D gene uncertain. This CDR3 contains 14 residues. Germline CDR1 is SGHTA and CDR2 is FQGNSA. Between the trimmed V and J ends, which lost 6 bases and 2 bases, there was a span of 11 bases. The CDR3 bases are TGTGCCAGCAGTTTCTGGCGGGGCAATCAGCCCCAGCATTTT. This sequence encodes CASSFWRGNQPQHF. The variable domain in full, with the rest retrieved from reference TRBV7-2 and TRBJ1-5, is GAGVSQSPSNKVTEKGKDVELRCDPISGHTALYWYRQSLGQGLEFLIYFQGNSAPDKSGLPSDRFSAERTGGSVSTLTIQRTQQEDSAVYLCASSFWRGNQPQHFGDGTRLSIL.

This clonotype occurred many times. The CDR3 DNA follows: TGTGCCAGCAGTGAAGAAAAGGGTATCTATGAGCAGTTCTTC. Protein product: CASSEEKGIYEQFF. The genes are TRBV6-1 and TRBJ2-1, with D hard to call. The germline CDR1 and CDR2 sequences are MNHNS and SASEGT. The CDR3 extends over 14 amino acids. The V end was cut by 1 base, the J end by 8 bases, with 12 bases between.

The chain recombines TRBV29-1 with TRBJ1-1; D remains ambiguous. Germline values: CDR1 SQVTM, CDR2 ANQGSEA. Deletions cut 7 bases from V and 3 bases from J, with 9 bases between. This CDR3 region has 11 residues. CDR3 sequence reads: CSAGEDTEAFF. In DNA form, the CDR3 reads TGCAGCGCAGGAGAGGACACTGAAGCTTTCTTT.

V and J are TRBV5-1 and TRBJ1-1; D is ambiguous. V was pared by 0 bases and J by 0 bases, with 9 bases between. The CDR3 has 15 residues. Germline CDR1 SGHRS, CDR2 YFSETQ. CDR3 region: CASSLAAQMNTEAFF. CDR3 DNA sequence: TGCGCCAGCAGCTTGGCCGCGCAGATGAACACTGAAGCTTTCTTT.

This clonotype was counted many times. The chain employs TRBV2 and TRBJ1-1, with D perhaps matching TRBD1 (6 bases). The length of the CDR3 is 13 residues. The ends were cut back, 6 bases at V and 4 bases at J, with 12 bases in the middle. Germline V CDR1 and CDR2: SNHLY, FYNNEI. The CDR3 bases are TGTGCCAGCAGACAGGGTCGGGTCACTGAAGCTTTCTTT. Its protein is CASRQGRVTEAFF.

The genes are TRBV3-1 and TRBJ1-4; 7 bases fit TRBD1. Trimming took 5 bases from V and 4 from J; bases not matched to a gene: 4. This CDR3 has 14 residues. Looked up from germline, CDR1 is LGHDT and CDR2 is YNNKEL (reference sequence). For the CDR3, the DNA is TGTGCCAGCAGCAACGACAGGGTTAATGAAAAACTGTTTTTT. Residues: CASSNDRVNEKLFF.

This clonotype was detected only a few times. The V gene is TRBV28, the J gene TRBJ1-2, with D uncertain. The V end was cut by 5 bases, the J end by 4 bases, with 11 bases between. CDR1 is MDHEN, CDR2 SYDVKM, per germline. The CDR3 runs 13 residues. CDR3 DNA: TGTGCCAGCAGTCTTCCACGATCCTATGGCTACACCTTC. This translates into CASSLPRSYGYTF.

This chain links TRBV20-1 with TRBJ2-3; the D gene is possibly TRBD2 (5 bases). Deletions cut 2 bases from V and 2 bases from J, with 11 bases between. Germline lookup yields CDR1 DFQATT and CDR2 SNEGSKA (reference sequence). The CDR3 consists of 14 residues. The CDR3 here is CSARPPGLTDTQYF. The CDR3 bases are TGCAGTGCTAGACCCCCCGGACTCACAGATACGCAGTATTTT.

The chain couples TRBV29-1 to TRBJ2-4; D is possibly TRBD1 or TRBD2 (5 bases each). The CDR3 has 12 amino acids. V was trimmed by 4 bases and J by 4 bases, leaving 8 bases between them. Germline values: CDR1 SQVTM, CDR2 ANQGSEA. CDR3 sequence: CSVVWGKNIQYF. The CDR3 DNA reads TGCAGCGTTGTTTGGGGGAAAAACATTCAGTACTTC.

This clonotype was counted ten times or more. The chain carries TRBV27 and TRBJ2-1, with 9 bases lining up with TRBD2. Germline trimming cut 2 bases from V and 4 bases from J; bases unmatched to any gene: 0. CDR3 size: 14 residues. Germline V CDR1 and CDR2: MNHEY, SMNVEV (reference sequence). Here the CDR3 reads CASSLAGGYNEQFF. CDR3 DNA: TGTGCCAGCAGTTTAGCGGGGGGGTACAATGAGCAGTTCTTC.

This clonotype was seen ten or more times. This chain links TRBV6-2 or TRBV6-3 with TRBJ1-1, with 8 positions matching TRBD1. CDR3 size: 15 residues. Germline V CDR1 and CDR2: MNHEY, SVGEGT. J lost 1 base, V lost 8 bases, and 9 bases had no gene match. The CDR3 DNA follows: TGTGCCAGCTTAGACAGGGGACTCCAGAACACTGAAGCTTTCTTT. As protein: CASLDRGLQNTEAFF.

This clonotype was seen many times. The chain carries TRBV7-2 and TRBJ2-3; the D gene could be TRBD1 or TRBD2 (5 bases each). V was cut by 5 bases and J by 2 bases, with 20 bases left in between. This CDR3 comprises 17 residues. Germline V gene data show CDR1 as SGHTA and CDR2 as FQGNSA. In DNA, the CDR3 is TGTGCCAGCAGCGATGATCCGGGACCCGGTGCCACAGATACGCAGTATTTT. Encoded protein: CASSDDPGPGATDTQYF.

Many counts were recorded for this clonotype. The rearrangement joins TRBV7-2 to TRBJ2-2; D not resolved. This CDR3 comprises 14 residues. CDR1 is SGHTA and CDR2 is FQGNSA in the germline V gene. Deletions cut 7 bases from V and 7 bases from J, with 16 bases between. The CDR3 DNA is TGTGCCAGCACCCCGGCGGTGAGCATCGGGGAGCTGTTTTTT. It specifies CASTPAVSIGELFF.

The chain uses TRBV27 and TRBJ2-2; D is undetermined. V was shortened by 5 bases and J by 1 base, with 8 bases between the two germline ends. The CDR3 is made up of 14 amino acids. From germline, CDR1 is MNHEY and CDR2 SMNVEV (reference sequence). The CDR3 region is CASSVDMNTGELFF. The DNA of the CDR3 is TGTGCCAGCAGTGTAGACATGAACACCGGGGAGCTGTTTTTT.

For this clonotype: With a much larger clone just one base away, this may be a read error. The chain carries TRBV28 and TRBJ1-1; weak D call: TRBD1 (5 bases). This CDR3 is built from 14 residues. Germline V gene lookup returns CDR1 MDHEN and CDR2 SYDVKM. The V and J ends lost 6 bases and 7 bases respectively, with 18 bases between them. The CDR3 protein is CASSPPQDLSEAFF. CDR3 bases: TGTGCCAGCAGCCCCCCACAGGATTTGAGTGAAGCTTTCTTT. Looking up the rest from reference TRBV28 and TRBJ1-1 gives the full variable domain: DVKVTQSSRYLVKRTGEKVFLECVQDMDHENMFWYRQDPGLGLRLIYFSYDVKMKEKGDIPEGYSVSREKKERFSLILESASTNQTSMYLCASSPPQDLSEAFFGQGTRLTVV.

This chain connects TRBV12-3 or TRBV12-4 to TRBJ2-1, with 13 bases aligning to TRBD2. The CDR3 sequence is 17 residues long. V lost 5 bases, J lost 7 bases, and 11 bases stayed unmatched. The CDR3 reads CASSRKQLAGGRNEQFF. The DNA of the CDR3 is TGTGCCAGCAGTCGAAAACAACTAGCGGGGGGGCGAAATGAGCAGTTCTTC.

At least ten counts were recorded for this clonotype. The CDR3 nucleotides read TGTGCCAGCAGTGTCCTGGGACAAGAGACCCAGTACTTC. Encoded protein: CASSVLGQETQYF. This chain connects TRBV2 to TRBJ2-5; D is unresolved. CDR3 size: 13 residues. Germline V gene data show CDR1 as SNHLY and CDR2 as FYNNEI. V was cut by 4 bases and J by 2 bases, with 8 bases left in between.

The table lists this clonotype with many counts. J is TRBJ2-1 and V is TRBV7-8; possibly TRBD2 for D (5 bases). The CDR3 runs to 15 residues. Germline V gene data show CDR1 as SGHVS and CDR2 as FQNEAQ. The ends were cut back, 7 bases at V and 3 bases at J, with 16 bases in the middle. The DNA for the CDR3 is TGTGCCAGCACCCTGTCGGGGTCCCACTACAATGAGCAGTTCTTC. Translated: CASTLSGSHYNEQFF. The whole variable domain, filled in from reference TRBV7-8 and TRBJ2-1, reads GAGVSQSPRYKVAKRGQDVALRCDPISGHVSLFWYQQALGQGPEFLTYFQNEAQLDKSGLPSDRFFAERPEGSVSTLKIQRTQQEDSAVYLCASTLSGSHYNEQFFGPGTRLTVL.